This record concerns one T cell receptor (beta chain) sequence. The antigen is not known. CDR3 size: 13 residues. CDR1 is DFQATT and CDR2 is SNEGSKA in the germline V gene (reference sequence). The trim removed 7 bases at V and 4 bases at J, leaving 5 bases unmatched. The sample comes from a study of T-cell reconstitution after alpha-beta-depleted transplantation in children. Study-level results: Elevated TCRbeta diversity at day 60 was traced, in some patients, to surviving recipient T cells and thymic progenitors.

Using unique molecular identifiers, the investigators prepared the TCRbeta library. MiXCR, applied by TCRdb to the PCR reads, yields one record per CDR3 protein. The table lists about 440,000 distinct CDR3 sequences, 43% of them singletons. This chain links TRBV20-1 with TRBJ2-3; 10 nucleotides line up with TRBD2. Sequencing was performed on PBMCs, taken before TCRalphabeta/CD19-depleted stem cell transplant. This TCR derives from a girl aged 2-10 years with aplastic anemia, due to receive a stem cell transplant. CDR3 sequence: CSEGSGGPDTQYF. CDR3 sequence (DNA): TGCAGTGAAGGTAGCGGGGGGCCAGATACGCAGTATTTT.